The present TCR beta chain was sequenced within a study of T cells expressing NK-cell markers. Study overall: Most of the eight sequenced donors were HCMV-seropositive; one was seronegative.

A word on this clonotype: Its antigen is unknown.

Synthesis of TCR beta cDNA relied on 5'RACE template switching carrying UMIs. TCRdb re-called the 5' RACE reads and shows each CDR3 protein once, DNA omitted. The table counts about 540,000 distinct CDR3 sequences; around 3.3% lies in the top ten. From germline, CDR1 is SGHTA and CDR2 FQGNSA. The CDR3 is 11 amino acids. Overall study findings and caveats: Dominant NKG2C+ clonotype frequencies of 1.0-7.0% of CD8+ T cells were measured in five or six donors.

This TCR was recovered from a man between 18 and 29 years old in good health. Sequencing used blood T cells: a sorted CD56 or NKG2C T cell subset, CD4+ or CD8+ T cells, or bulk PBMC T cells (not recorded which). The chain links TRBV7-2 to TRBJ2-5. The CDR3: CASTTGMAQYF. Together with reference TRBV7-2 and TRBJ2-5, the CDR3 gives the full variable domain: GAGVSQSPSNKVTEKGKDVELRCDPISGHTALYWYRQSLGQGLEFLIYFQGNSAPDKSGLPSDRFSAERTGGSVSTLTIQRTQQEDSAVYLCASTTGMAQYFGPGTRLLVL.